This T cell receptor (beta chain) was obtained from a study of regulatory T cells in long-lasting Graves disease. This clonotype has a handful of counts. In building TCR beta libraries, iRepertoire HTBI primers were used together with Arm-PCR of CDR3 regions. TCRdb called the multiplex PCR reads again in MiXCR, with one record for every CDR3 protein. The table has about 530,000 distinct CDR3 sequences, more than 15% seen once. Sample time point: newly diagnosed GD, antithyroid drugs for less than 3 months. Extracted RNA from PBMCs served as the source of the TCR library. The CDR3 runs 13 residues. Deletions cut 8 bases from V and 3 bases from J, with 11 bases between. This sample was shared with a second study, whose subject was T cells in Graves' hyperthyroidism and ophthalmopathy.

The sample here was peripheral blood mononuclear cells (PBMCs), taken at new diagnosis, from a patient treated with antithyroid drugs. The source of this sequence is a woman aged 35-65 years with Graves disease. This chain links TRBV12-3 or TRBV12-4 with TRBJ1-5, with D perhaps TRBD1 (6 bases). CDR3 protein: CASWGGANQPQHF. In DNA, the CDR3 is TGTGCCAGCTGGGGGGGGGCCAATCAGCCCCAGCATTTT.